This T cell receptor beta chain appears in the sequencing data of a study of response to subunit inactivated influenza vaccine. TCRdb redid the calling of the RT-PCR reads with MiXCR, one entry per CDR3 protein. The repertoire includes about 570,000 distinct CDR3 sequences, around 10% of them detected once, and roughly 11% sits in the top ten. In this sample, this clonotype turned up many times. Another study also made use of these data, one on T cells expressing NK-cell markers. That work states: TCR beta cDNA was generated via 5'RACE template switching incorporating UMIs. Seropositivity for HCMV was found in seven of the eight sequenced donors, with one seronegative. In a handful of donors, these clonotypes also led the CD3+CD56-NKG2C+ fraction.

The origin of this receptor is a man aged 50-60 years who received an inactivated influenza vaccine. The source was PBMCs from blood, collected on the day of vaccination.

CDR3 residues: CASKASLAKETQYF. The CDR3, as DNA: TGTGCCAGCAAAGCCAGCCTTGCCAAAGAGACCCAGTACTTC. This chain links TRBV27 with TRBJ2-5; D ambiguous. The germline gives CDR1 MNHEY, CDR2 SMNVEV (reference sequence). Trimming took off 7 bases at V and 3 bases at J, with 15 bases between the two ends. The CDR3 is 14 amino acids.